This T cell receptor (beta chain) was sequenced for a study of blood T cell repertoires in COVID-19. Across the study: Sites across the United States, Italy and Spain contributed samples from acute and convalescent COVID-19. T cells, B-cell-depleted T cells, or PBMCs provided the cDNA or gDNA that served as material.

The CDR3 loop spans 12 amino acids. CDR1 and CDR2 (germline): SEHNR, FQNEAQ (reference sequence). The germline V and J ends were trimmed by 5 bases and 3 bases, with 8 bases remaining between them. Per the authors' pipeline: For nucleated cells, counts were estimated from reference gene primer amplification. Assay: immunoSEQ multiplex PCR; the TCRdb copy retains only in-frame clones and omits some. V and J calls plus clone size are reproduced from that table; the DNA served to infer D and trimming. Of about 160,000 clones listed, around 80% are singletons. Sequenced input: peripheral blood. This sequence originates from a woman of 80 years or more with acute or convalescent COVID-19. The chain links TRBV7-9 to TRBJ2-7; maybe TRBD2 (6 bases). CDR3 protein: CASSLTSYEQYF. As DNA, the CDR3 is TGTGCCAGCAGCCTGACTAGCTACGAGCAGTACTTC. The full variable domain, completed using reference TRBV7-9 and TRBJ2-7, is DTGVSQNPRHKITKRGQNVTFRCDPISEHNRLYWYRQTLGQGPEFLTYFQNEAQLEKSRLLSDRFSAERPKGSFSTLEIQRTEQGDSAMYLCASSLTSYEQYFGPGTRLTVT.